This T cell receptor (beta chain) was sequenced during a study of response to subunit inactivated influenza vaccine. Overall study results and limits: The authors put forward the suggestion that each seasonal influenza vaccination may bring in only a limited number of new T cells.

TCRdb independently ran MiXCR on the RT-PCR reads; one entry per CDR3 protein. The repertoire holds about 570,000 distinct CDR3 sequences, with about 11% as singletons. This clonotype showed up just a few times. Its cognate antigen is unknown. Germline V CDR1 and CDR2: LGHNA, YNFKEQ. The CDR3 contains 19 residues. Deletions cut 0 bases from V and 15 bases from J, with 33 bases between. Another study also made use of these data, one on T cells expressing NK-cell markers. That study adds: A 5'RACE template switching approach incorporating UMIs was used to make TCR beta cDNA. CD3+CD56+NKG2C+, CD3+CD56+NKG2C- and CD3+CD56-NKG2C+ T cells, once sorted, supplied the TCR beta repertoires. In more than 5 donors, dominant CD3+CD56+NKG2C+ clonotypes ranked among the top 10 CD8+ clonotypes. One observes that, in several donors, these clonotypes were also the leading ones within the CD3+CD56-NKG2C+ fraction.

The chain recombines TRBV4-2 with TRBJ2-4; TRBD2 is a possible D gene (5 bases). Sequenced material: PBMCs from blood, taken on the day of vaccination. The TCR sequence derives from a man in his fifties or sixties who received an inactivated influenza vaccine. CDR3 protein: CASSQERYEGWGKTALRYF. The CDR3, as DNA: TGTGCCAGCAGCCAAGAAAGGTATGAGGGATGGGGAAAAACAGCCCTGAGGTACTTC.